This T cell receptor (beta chain) was found in a study of T cell responses to AZD1222 COVID-19 vaccine. Sequenced by immunoSEQ multiplex PCR; TCRdb stores in-frame clones only, minus some. The sample lists about 94,000 clones, roughly 89% occurring once. This receptor was obtained from an adult in good health. This specimen was peripheral blood, taken on day 0 of AZD1222 vaccination.

CDR3 amino acids: CASSLGPRTYNEQFF. CDR3 bases: TGTGCCAGCAGCTTAGGGCCCCGTACCTACAATGAGCAGTTCTTC. J is TRBJ2-1 and V is TRBV7-6; D call uncertain. The CDR3 runs 15 residues. The V end was cut by 1 base, the J end by 2 bases, with 9 bases between. Germline V gene lookup returns CDR1 SGHVS and CDR2 FNYEAQ.